This T cell receptor (beta chain) was found in a study of blood T cells in healthy people across ages. General observations from the study: Investigators viewed diversity estimates from one million T cells as underestimates, the study reported. PBMCs were not sorted, which prevented a conclusive comparison of naive versus antigen-experienced cells.

Germline CDR1 and CDR2: SGHTA and FQGNSA. V lost 2 bases to trimming and J lost 2 bases, with 11 bases between them. This CDR3 has 15 amino acids. Note on this clonotype: Its target is not known.

Through a sample-barcoded 5' primer and a J-beta primer mix, a second PCR was run for about 6 to 11 cycles. The template-switch adaptor, which had 12 random nucleotides, put a tag on each cDNA molecule. The study obtained at least 2.5 million CDR3-containing paired-end reads from every sample. TCRdb called the 5' RACE reads again in MiXCR, with one record for every CDR3 protein. In the table there are about a million distinct CDR3 sequences, 45% to 50% of which are singletons. This receptor was taken from a man between 25 and 39 years old in good health. The sequencing input was blood. The rearrangement joins TRBV7-2 to TRBJ2-3, with D tentatively TRBD2 (6 bases). The CDR3 loop reads CASSLRAGITDTQYF. In DNA form, the CDR3 reads TGTGCCAGCAGCTTACGGGCGGGGATCACAGATACGCAGTATTTT.